The clone carrying this TCR beta chain was recorded a few times. V lost 7 bases, J lost 3 bases, and 9 bases lay in between. The CDR3 totals 12 residues. CDR1 and CDR2 (germline): SNHLY, FYNNEI. TCRdb processed the 5' RACE reads anew with MiXCR; each CDR3 protein has one entry. The sample yields some 51,000 distinct CDR3 sequences, about 15% seen once. This sample was included in a study of early T cells in non-severe SARS-CoV-2 infection. The receptor's source is an adult who was a healthcare worker with PCR-confirmed SARS-CoV-2 infection or an uninfected control (not recorded which). Sequencing was performed on whole blood, taken at baseline. The chain is built from TRBV2 and TRBJ1-1; D remains unclear. Here the CDR3 reads CASKSGDTEAFF. In DNA form, the CDR3 reads TGTGCCAGCAAGAGCGGGGACACTGAAGCTTTCTTT.